Following are 22 T cell receptor beta chains from one sample sequenced in a study of T cell changes during pregnancy in multiple sclerosis. Repertoires were generated with immunoSEQ multiplex PCR, while TCRdb's copy carries only in-frame clones and drops some. The sample has fewer than 50,000 clones, around 91% seen once. This specimen consisted of CD4+ T cells from peripheral blood mononuclear cells, obtained in the second trimester of pregnancy. These receptors were taken from a female donor in good health, enrolled as a control in a pregnancy study.

This chain links TRBV6-1 with TRBJ2-2, with D tentatively TRBD1 (5 bases). The CDR3 spans 14 residues. Germline loops: CDR1 MNHNS, CDR2 SASEGT. The germline V and J ends were trimmed by 1 base and 4 bases, with 7 bases remaining between them. In nucleotides, the CDR3 is TGTGCCAGCAGTGAAGGACAGCTCACCGGGGAGCTGTTTTTT. Translated, it gives CASSEGQLTGELFF.

This rearrangement joins TRBV30 to TRBJ1-1; D not resolved. This CDR3 has 13 amino acids. The V gene lost 4 bases and the J gene lost 6 bases, with 15 bases spanning the gap. Germline V CDR1 and CDR2: GTSNPN, SVGIG (reference sequence). DNA for the CDR3: TGTGCCTGGACCCCCAACGGGGAATCTGAAGCTTTCTTT. Its protein is CAWTPNGESEAFF.

CDR3 in amino acids: CASSPWRLAGAYNEQFF. In DNA, the CDR3 is TGTGCCAGCAGCCCATGGAGGCTAGCGGGGGCCTACAATGAGCAGTTCTTC. The J gene is TRBJ2-1, the V gene TRBV7-2; TRBD2 aligns across 10 bases. The CDR3 runs to 17 residues. Germline-derived CDR1 and CDR2 are SGHTA and FQGNSA. The ends lost 5 bases at V and 2 bases at J; junction bases unmatched: 9. Complete variable domain (other parts from reference TRBV7-2 and TRBJ2-1): GAGVSQSPSNKVTEKGKDVELRCDPISGHTALYWYRQSLGQGLEFLIYFQGNSAPDKSGLPSDRFSAERTGGSVSTLTIQRTQQEDSAVYLCASSPWRLAGAYNEQFFGPGTRLTVL.

The chain uses TRBV4-1 and TRBJ2-3, with D perhaps matching TRBD2 (5 bases). The germline V gene encodes CDR1 MGHRA and CDR2 YSYEKL. The CDR3 is 15 residues long. V dropped 2 bases and J dropped 0 bases, with 9 bases sitting between them. The CDR3 DNA reads as TGCGCCAGCAGCCAACAGAGGGCTAGCACAGATACGCAGTATTTT. It encodes CASSQQRASTDTQYF.

The rearrangement joins TRBV11-1 to TRBJ2-2; no firm D call. The V and J ends lost 0 bases and 6 bases respectively, with 8 bases between them. This CDR3 comprises 14 residues. Germline assignment: CDR1 SGHAT and CDR2 FQDESV (reference sequence). The CDR3 DNA follows: TGTGCCAGCAGCTTAGCGAGCATCGCCGGGGAGCTGTTTTTT. Encoded protein: CASSLASIAGELFF.

The chain employs TRBV5-1 and TRBJ1-1; TRBD1 matches 8 bases. Trimming removed 3 bases from V and 5 bases from J; junction bases left unmatched: 6. The CDR3 extends over 14 amino acids. Germline V CDR1 and CDR2: SGHRS, YFSETQ. The CDR3 region has the DNA TGCGCCAGCAGCTCAAGGACAGGGCAAACTGAAGCTTTCTTT. It yields the protein CASSSRTGQTEAFF.

The chain is built from TRBV6-6 and TRBJ1-1; TRBD1 might be the D (5 bases). Germline-derived CDR1 and CDR2 are MNHNY and SVGAGI (reference sequence). V was trimmed by 2 bases and J by 4 bases, leaving 11 bases between them. This CDR3 comprises 14 residues. The CDR3 DNA follows: TGTGCCAGCAGTTACAGCCGGGGGAGCACTGAAGCTTTCTTT. It is translated as CASSYSRGSTEAFF.

The chain carries TRBV4-2 and TRBJ2-5; 9 bases align to TRBD2. The CDR3 has 15 residues. With 4 bases clipped from V and 2 bases from J, the junction kept 5 bases outside the gene matches. CDR1 is LGHNA, CDR2 YNFKEQ, per germline. The CDR3 here is CASSLAGGPQETQYF. DNA of the CDR3: TGTGCCAGCAGCCTCGCGGGGGGGCCGCAAGAGACCCAGTACTTC.

The J gene is TRBJ1-6, the V gene TRBV30; D might be TRBD1 (6 bases). V lost 3 bases and J lost 7, with 10 bases in between. In germline, CDR1 is GTSNPN, CDR2 SVGIG (reference sequence). This CDR3 spans 13 amino acids. CDR3 protein: CAWRQGGNSPLHF. The CDR3 region has the DNA TGTGCCTGGAGACAGGGTGGAAATTCACCCCTCCACTTT.

The chain is built from TRBV19 and TRBJ2-2; unclear D gene. Germline CDR1 is LNHDA and CDR2 is SQIVND (reference sequence). Trimming took off 3 bases at V and 1 base at J, with 6 bases between the two ends. CDR3 length equals 14 residues. The CDR3 bases are TGTGCCAGTAGTATCGTTCTGAACACCGGGGAGCTGTTTTTT. Translated: CASSIVLNTGELFF.

The V call is TRBV4-3, the J call TRBJ1-2; D possibly corresponds to TRBD1 (5 bases). The CDR3 loop spans 16 amino acids. In germline, CDR1 is LGHNA, CDR2 YSLEER. Trimming pared 4 bases from V and 2 bases from J, leaving 17 bases between. CDR3 loop: CASSPTPGDSNYGYTF. The CDR3 DNA follows: TGCGCCAGCAGCCCAACTCCTGGAGACAGCAACTATGGCTACACCTTC.

The genes are TRBV15 and TRBJ2-1; the match to TRBD2 covers 9 bases. The germline CDR1 and CDR2 sequences are LNHNV and YYDKDF (reference sequence). This CDR3 has 15 amino acids. J gave up 4 bases and V 1 base, and 2 bases lay outside the gene matches. As DNA, the CDR3 is TGTGCCACCAGCAGAGGCCTAGCGGGGTACAATGAGCAGTTCTTC. Its protein is CATSRGLAGYNEQFF.

With regard to this clone: Other DNA sequences within the sample encode an identical CDR3. The chain uses TRBV18 and TRBJ1-1, with D perhaps TRBD1 (6 bases). Trimming left V 2 bases short and J 4 bases short, with 11 bases between. The germline CDR1 and CDR2 sequences are KGHSH and LQKENI. This CDR3 is built from 14 residues. CDR3 residues: CASSPGGGGTEAFF. CDR3 nucleotides: TGTGCCAGCTCACCAGGAGGGGGGGGCACTGAAGCTTTCTTT.

The chain links TRBV5-1 to TRBJ2-7, with D perhaps TRBD2 (6 bases). V shed 6 bases and J shed 2 bases, with 12 bases lying between them. The CDR3 length is 13 residues. Germline CDR1 SGHRS, CDR2 YFSETQ. The CDR3 is CASKAGTAYEQYF. CDR3 in DNA: TGCGCCAGCAAGGCGGGAACAGCCTACGAGCAGTACTTC.

This clone was found once. This chain joins TRBV27 and TRBJ1-1; 9 bases fit TRBD1. The junction had 6 bases not matched to a gene; V was cut back by 2 bases and J by 5 bases. Germline V gives CDR1 MNHEY, CDR2 SMNVEV (reference sequence). The CDR3 is 15 residues long. The CDR3 is CASSLRQGVRTEAFF. In DNA form, the CDR3 reads TGTGCCAGCAGTTTACGACAGGGGGTACGAACTGAAGCTTTCTTT.

About this clone itself: The sample holds other DNA sequences that translate to the same CDR3. The V call is TRBV7-2, the J call TRBJ2-7, with TRBD2 matching 7 bases. The CDR3 totals 15 residues. V trimming: 1 base; J trimming: 1 base; junction bases outside the gene matches: 4. In germline, CDR1 is SGHTA, CDR2 FQGNSA. The CDR3 here is CASSLGGLVSYEQYF. CDR3 coding DNA: TGTGCCAGCAGCTTAGGAGGACTAGTTTCCTACGAGCAGTACTTC.

The genes are TRBV6-1 and TRBJ2-7, with D possibly matching TRBD2 (6 bases). CDR1 and CDR2 from the germline V gene are MNHNS and SASEGT. Trimming removed 10 bases from V and 4 bases from J, with 20 bases in between. The CDR3 loop spans 14 amino acids. The CDR3 region is CATWDWGIYYEQYF. The DNA of the CDR3 is TGTGCCACCTGGGACTGGGGGATATATTACGAGCAGTACTTC.

The J gene is TRBJ2-5, the V gene TRBV6-1; a possible D gene is TRBD1 (6 bases). Germline CDR1 reads MNHNS; CDR2 reads SASEGT. The CDR3 runs 14 residues. The V gene lost 4 bases and the J gene lost 5 bases, with 14 bases spanning the gap. In nucleotides, the CDR3 is TGTGCCAGCAGTGTAAACAGGGATTTGGAGACCCAGTACTTC. Its protein product is CASSVNRDLETQYF.

This clone was found once. This sequence joins TRBV10-2 and TRBJ2-5, with TRBD2 identical over 7 bases. The CDR3 extends over 14 amino acids. Germline values: CDR1 WSHSY, CDR2 SAAADI. The ends lost 3 bases at V and 5 bases at J; junction bases unmatched: 6. The CDR3 here is CASSERTRVETQYF. The CDR3 DNA sequence: TGCGCCAGCAGTGAAAGGACTAGGGTGGAGACCCAGTACTTC.

The V call is TRBV6-5, the J call TRBJ1-1, with D perhaps TRBD1 (6 bases). Germline CDR1 MNHEY, CDR2 SVGAGI. This CDR3 is built from 12 residues. V was pared by 8 bases and J by 1 base, with 8 bases between. The CDR3 region is CASFRGNTEAFF. CDR3 bases: TGTGCCAGCTTCAGGGGGAACACTGAAGCTTTCTTT.

The chain employs TRBV30 and TRBJ2-7; TRBD1 agrees at 8 bases. Germline V gene data show CDR1 as GTSNPN and CDR2 as SVGIG (reference sequence). Trimming removed 4 bases from V and 6 bases from J; junction bases left unmatched: 8. This CDR3 region has 13 residues. CDR3 sequence: CAWNRQGASEQYF. In DNA form, the CDR3 reads TGTGCCTGGAATCGGCAGGGGGCTAGCGAGCAGTACTTC.

This chain joins TRBV7-9 and TRBJ1-4, with 9 nucleotides matching TRBD1. This CDR3 region has 18 residues. Losses at the gene ends were 1 base for V and 5 bases for J; bases not matched to a gene: 11. Per germline, CDR1 SEHNR and CDR2 FQNEAQ (reference sequence). The CDR3 here is CASSLVGTGTSGNEKLFF. The DNA for the CDR3 is TGTGCCAGCAGCTTAGTCGGGACAGGGACATCGGGGAATGAAAAACTGTTTTTT.